Following are 16 T cell receptor beta chains from one sample sequenced in a study of T cell responses to AZD1222 COVID-19 vaccine. Some clones are missing from TCRdb's copy, which holds only in-frame ones; the method was immunoSEQ multiplex PCR. The sample has 150,000 or so clones, approximately 90% seen once; the top ten hold 1.1%. Sequenced material: peripheral blood, taken 28 days after the second AZD1222 dose. All receptors come from an adult who received the AZD1222 COVID-19 vaccine.

The genes are TRBV6-5 and TRBJ2-1, with D possibly being TRBD1 (6 bases). From germline, CDR1 is MNHEY and CDR2 SVGAGI. This CDR3 is 12 amino acids long. V shed 7 bases and J shed 8 bases, with 12 bases lying between them. CDR3 in DNA: TGTGCCAGCACCAACCCAGGGGATGAGCAGTTCTTC. Protein product: CASTNPGDEQFF.

This chain joins TRBV5-4 and TRBJ2-7; TRBD1 is a possible D gene (5 bases). Trimming removed 4 bases from V and 3 bases from J, with 8 bases in between. Germline loops: CDR1 SGHNT, CDR2 YYREEE (reference sequence). The CDR3 is 12 residues long. The DNA of the CDR3 is TGTGCCAGCAGCAGTCAGGGCTACGAGCAGTACTTC. It encodes CASSSQGYEQYF.

The V call is TRBV19, the J call TRBJ2-3, with 7 bases lining up with TRBD2. The length of the CDR3 is 15 residues. Per germline, CDR1 LNHDA and CDR2 SQIVND (reference sequence). With 8 bases clipped from V and 6 bases from J, the junction kept 14 bases outside the gene matches. The CDR3 is CASGSGRGTWDTQYF. The CDR3 DNA follows: TGTGCCAGTGGTAGCGGGCGTGGGACTTGGGATACGCAGTATTTT.

This chain links TRBV18 with TRBJ1-1; D might be TRBD1 (5 bases). Trimming pared 2 bases from V and 1 base from J, leaving 8 bases between. Germline V CDR1 and CDR2: KGHSH, LQKENI. This CDR3 is 14 amino acids long. CDR3 nucleotide sequence: TGTGCCAGCTCACCAATGAGGGGGAACACTGAAGCTTTCTTT. Its protein is CASSPMRGNTEAFF.

The chain links TRBV11-3 to TRBJ2-7; D is possibly TRBD1 or TRBD2 (5 bases each). This CDR3 has 13 residues. Trimming left V 6 bases short and J 4 bases short, with 13 bases between. The germline V gene encodes CDR1 SGHNT and CDR2 YENEEA. The CDR3: CASSPGANYEQYF. The DNA of the CDR3 is TGTGCCAGCAGTCCCGGGGCCAATTACGAGCAGTACTTC.

V gene TRBV11-2 combines with J gene TRBJ2-3; TRBD1 aligns across 8 bases. Germline V lookup: CDR1 SGHAT, CDR2 FQNNGV. The CDR3 contains 13 residues. After removal of 5 bases from V and 4 bases from J, the junction contained 2 bases not matched to a gene. CDR3 nucleotides: TGTGCCAGCAGCGTACAGGGGGCAGATACGCAGTATTTT. The encoded protein is CASSVQGADTQYF.

The V gene is TRBV12-5, the J gene TRBJ1-3, with TRBD1 matching over 9 bases. The CDR3 covers 19 residues. The germline CDR1 and CDR2 sequences are LGHNT and FRNRAP. Trimming cost V 0 bases and J 1 base; bases outside gene matches: 10. Here the CDR3 reads CASGLVRPLQGASGNTIYF. As DNA, the CDR3 is TGTGCTAGTGGTTTGGTCCGCCCGTTACAGGGGGCTTCTGGAAACACCATATATTTT. The whole variable domain, remainder taken from reference TRBV12-5 and TRBJ1-3, is DARVTQTPRHKVTEMGQEVTMRCQPILGHNTVFWYRQTMMQGLELLAYFRNRAPLDDSGMPKDRFSAEMPDATLATLKIQPSEPRDSAVYFCASGLVRPLQGASGNTIYFGEGSWLTVV.

V usage is TRBV6-1 and J usage is TRBJ1-2; D may be TRBD1 (5 bases). Trimming shortened V by 0 bases and J by 4 bases, and 15 bases separated the two germline ends. The germline V gene encodes CDR1 MNHNS and CDR2 SASEGT. This CDR3 has 16 residues. The CDR3 sequence: CASSEAPDSSIYGYTF. The CDR3 nucleotides are TGTGCCAGCAGTGAAGCGCCTGACAGTTCCATCTATGGCTACACCTTC.

This sequence joins TRBV30 and TRBJ2-5; possibly TRBD2 for D (5 bases). V dropped 0 bases and J dropped 4 bases, with 12 bases sitting between them. This CDR3 comprises 14 residues. The germline gives CDR1 GTSNPN, CDR2 SVGIG (reference sequence). DNA of the CDR3: TGTGCCTGGAGTGTACTTCGGGGTGGAGAGACCCAGTACTTC. The encoded protein is CAWSVLRGGETQYF.

The chain links TRBV6-5 to TRBJ2-7, with a weak D call TRBD1 (6 bases). This CDR3 has 12 residues. With 6 bases removed from V and 6 bases from J, the gap between germline ends came to 12 bases. Germline-derived CDR1 and CDR2 are MNHEY and SVGAGI. This chain's CDR3 is CASSQTGIEQYF. Here the CDR3 DNA reads TGTGCCAGCAGCCAAACAGGGATCGAGCAGTACTTC.

The chain uses TRBV4-2 and TRBJ1-2, with 7 bases fitting TRBD1. Germline loops: CDR1 LGHNA, CDR2 YNFKEQ. V dropped 0 bases and J dropped 0; count of bases not matched to a gene: 7. This CDR3 has 17 residues. The CDR3, as DNA: TGTGCCAGCAGCCAAGAACCCGGGACAGCTTCTAACTATGGCTACACCTTC. Its translation: CASSQEPGTASNYGYTF.

The rearrangement uses TRBV18 and TRBJ2-5; TRBD2 might be the D (6 bases). V dropped 0 bases and J dropped 0 bases, with 8 bases sitting between them. Germline V gene sequence: CDR1 KGHSH, CDR2 LQKENI. The CDR3 totals 15 residues. The CDR3 protein is CASSPPAGHQETQYF. DNA for the CDR3: TGTGCCAGCTCACCACCGGCGGGGCACCAAGAGACCCAGTACTTC.

The chain recombines TRBV30 with TRBJ2-1; 7 bases fit TRBD1. This CDR3 comprises 15 residues. V shed 3 bases and J 0 bases; nucleotides not matched to a gene: 5. CDR1 is GTSNPN and CDR2 is SVGIG in the germline V gene (reference sequence). The CDR3 here is CAWRRDSFSYNEQFF. CDR3 nucleotide sequence: TGTGCCTGGAGACGGGACAGTTTCTCCTACAATGAGCAGTTCTTC. Combining the CDR3 with reference TRBV30 and TRBJ2-1 gives the whole variable domain SQTIHQWPATLVQPVGSPLSLECTVEGTSNPNLYWYRQAAGRGLQLLFYSVGIGQISSEVPQNLSASRPQDRQFILSSKKLLLSDSGFYLCAWRRDSFSYNEQFFGPGTRLTVL.

V gene TRBV6-5 combines with J gene TRBJ1-1, with unresolved D. CDR1 is MNHEY and CDR2 is SVGAGI in the germline V gene. The CDR3 consists of 12 residues. Trimming left V 5 bases short and J 0 bases short, with 4 bases between. The CDR3 sequence: CASSTMNTEAFF. CDR3 DNA: TGTGCCAGCAGTACTATGAACACTGAAGCTTTCTTT.

The J gene is TRBJ1-3, the V gene TRBV6-6; D not certain. The length of the CDR3 is 14 residues. Germline V gene lookup returns CDR1 MNHNY and CDR2 SVGAGI (reference sequence). V lost 2 bases and J 3 bases, leaving 8 bases between the germline ends. CDR3 protein: CASSYTLVGNTIYF. DNA of the CDR3: TGTGCCAGCAGTTACACCCTGGTTGGAAACACCATATATTTT.

This chain uses TRBV5-8 with TRBJ2-7; D gene unclear. The V gene's germline CDR1 is SGHTS and CDR2 YDEGEE. The V gene lost 1 base and the J gene lost 6 bases, with 11 bases spanning the gap. The CDR3 is 13 residues long. CDR3 region: CASSLSSGGEQYF. The DNA for the CDR3 is TGTGCCAGCAGCTTGTCATCGGGTGGCGAGCAGTACTTC.